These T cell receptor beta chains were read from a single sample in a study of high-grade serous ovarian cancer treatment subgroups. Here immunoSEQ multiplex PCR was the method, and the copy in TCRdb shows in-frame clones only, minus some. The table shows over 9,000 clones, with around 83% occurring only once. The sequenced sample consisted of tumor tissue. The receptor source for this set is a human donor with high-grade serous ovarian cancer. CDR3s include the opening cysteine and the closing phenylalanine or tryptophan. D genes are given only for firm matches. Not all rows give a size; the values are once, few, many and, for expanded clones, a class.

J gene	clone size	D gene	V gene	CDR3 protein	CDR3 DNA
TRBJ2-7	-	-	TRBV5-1	CASRGPRTYEQYF	TGCGCCAGCAGGGGCCCTAGAACCTACGAGCAGTACTTC
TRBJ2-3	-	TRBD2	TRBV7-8	CASFSGRVVDTQYF	TGTGCCAGCTTTAGCGGGAGGGTGGTAGATACGCAGTATTTT
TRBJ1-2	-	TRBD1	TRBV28	CASSRRTGNSRAGYGYTF	TGTGCCAGCAGTCGACGGACAGGCAACTCCCGGGCCGGCTATGGCTACACCTTC
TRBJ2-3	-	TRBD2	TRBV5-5	CASSLTGGRAADTQYF	TGTGCCAGCAGCTTGACTGGCGGGAGGGCCGCAGATACGCAGTATTTT
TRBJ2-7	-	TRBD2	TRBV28	CASRSSGEFYEQYF	TGTGCCAGCAGGTCTAGCGGGGAATTCTACGAGCAGTACTTC
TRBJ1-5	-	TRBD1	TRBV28	CASSPQGQRRQPQHF	TGTGCCAGCAGCCCCCAGGGACAGAGAAGGCAGCCCCAGCATTTT
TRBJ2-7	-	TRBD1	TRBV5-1	CASSLGGTGDYEQYF	TGCGCCAGCAGCTTGGGTGGGACAGGGGACTACGAGCAGTACTTC
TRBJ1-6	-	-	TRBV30	CAWSVPGMKNNSPLHF	TGTGCCTGGAGTGTACCCGGGATGAAAAATAATTCACCCCTCCACTTT
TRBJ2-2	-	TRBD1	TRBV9	CASTTGARTGELFF	TGTGCCAGCACCACAGGGGCCCGCACCGGGGAGCTGTTTTTT
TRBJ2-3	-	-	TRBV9	CASSVDTLRSTDTQYF	TGTGCCAGCAGCGTCGACACACTAAGAAGCACAGATACGCAGTATTTT
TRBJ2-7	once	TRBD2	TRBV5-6	CASSFPGLAGGPGEQYF	TGTGCCAGCAGCTTCCCGGGACTAGCGGGAGGGCCGGGGGAGCAGTACTTC
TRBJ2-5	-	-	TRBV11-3	CASSLYARETQYF	TGTGCCAGCAGCTTATATGCGAGGGAGACCCAGTACTTC
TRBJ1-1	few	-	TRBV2	CASSFRGTEAFF	TGTGCCAGCAGTTTTAGGGGGACTGAAGCTTTCTTT
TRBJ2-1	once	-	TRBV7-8	CASSTHRGKTNWNEQFF	TGTGCCAGCAGCACCCACCGGGGGAAAACTAATTGGAATGAGCAGTTCTTC
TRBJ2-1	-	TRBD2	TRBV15	CATSRRLAGDDEQFF	TGTGCCACCAGCCGGCGACTAGCGGGAGATGATGAGCAGTTCTTC
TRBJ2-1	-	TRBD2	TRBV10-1	CASSESPSGRVREQFF	TGCGCCAGCAGTGAGTCACCTAGCGGGAGGGTCCGTGAGCAGTTCTTC
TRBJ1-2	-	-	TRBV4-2	CASSQVPILYGYTF	TGTGCCAGCAGCCAAGTCCCGATCCTCTATGGCTACACCTTC
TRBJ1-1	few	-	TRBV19	CASSIQGNTEAFF	TGTGCCAGTAGTATACAGGGAAACACTGAAGCTTTCTTT
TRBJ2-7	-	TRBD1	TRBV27	CASSFRQGAGEQYF	TGTGCCAGCAGTTTTCGGCAGGGGGCAGGAGAGCAGTACTTC
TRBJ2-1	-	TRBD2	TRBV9	CASSPGTSGSREQFF	TGTGCCAGCAGCCCCGGGACTAGCGGGAGTCGTGAGCAGTTCTTC
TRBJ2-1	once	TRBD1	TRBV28	CASSLVPSTGNNEQFF	TGTGCCAGCAGTTTGGTCCCCTCGACAGGGAACAATGAGCAGTTCTTC
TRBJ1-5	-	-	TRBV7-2	CASSLAGRQPQHF	TGTGCCAGCAGCTTAGCGGGGCGACAGCCCCAGCATTTT
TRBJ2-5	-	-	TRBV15	CATSTNQQGVETQYF	TGTGCCACCAGCACTAATCAACAGGGAGTCGAGACCCAGTACTTC
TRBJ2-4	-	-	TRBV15	CATSTDFQGNIQYF	TGTGCCACCAGCACAGATTTCCAGGGAAACATTCAGTACTTC